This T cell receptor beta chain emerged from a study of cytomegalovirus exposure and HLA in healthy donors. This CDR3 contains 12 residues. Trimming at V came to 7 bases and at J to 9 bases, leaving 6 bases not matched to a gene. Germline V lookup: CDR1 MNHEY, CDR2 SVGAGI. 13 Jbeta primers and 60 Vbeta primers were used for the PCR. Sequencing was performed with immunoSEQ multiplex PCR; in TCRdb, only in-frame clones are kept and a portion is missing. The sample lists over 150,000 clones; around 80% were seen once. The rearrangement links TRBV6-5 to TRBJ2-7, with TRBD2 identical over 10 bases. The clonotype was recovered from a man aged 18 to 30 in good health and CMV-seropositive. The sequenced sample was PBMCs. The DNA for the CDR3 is TGTGCCAGCACTACTAGCGGGGCGGGGCAGTACTTC. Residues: CASTTSGAGQYF.